Following are 24 T cell receptor beta chains from one sample sequenced in a study of shared clonotypes between healthy human individuals. Clones were read by immunoSEQ multiplex PCR, and TCRdb kept only the in-frame ones, dropping some. This sample has fewer than 850,000 clones, with 60% to 80% found just once. The sequencing sample was made of memory CD4+ T cells sorted from blood. The subset here: CD45RA-negative fraction. These receptor sequences come from a woman in her twenties or thirties in good health.

In this sample, this clone turned up a few times. The CDR3: CASSTGTRNQPQHF. The CDR3 DNA follows: TGTGCCAGTAGTACAGGGACACGCAATCAGCCCCAGCATTTT. This chain uses TRBV19 with TRBJ1-5, with a weak D call TRBD1 (6 bases). The V gene lost 4 bases and the J gene lost 2 bases, with 9 bases spanning the gap. The CDR3 runs to 14 residues. Germline CDR1 is LNHDA and CDR2 is SQIVND (reference sequence).

This chain links TRBV6-1 with TRBJ1-1; no firm D call. Germline lookup yields CDR1 MNHNS and CDR2 SASEGT. The CDR3 contains 13 residues. The V gene lost 2 bases and the J gene lost 4 bases, with 8 bases spanning the gap. The DNA for the CDR3 is TGTGCCAGCAGTGAATTCCTATCCACTGAAGCTTTCTTT. Protein sequence: CASSEFLSTEAFF.

The genes are TRBV5-5 and TRBJ1-5; D gene unclear. V shed 0 bases and J shed 4 bases, with 8 bases lying between them. The CDR3 spans 14 residues. The germline V gene has CDR1 SGHKS and CDR2 YYEKEE (reference sequence). CDR3 bases: TGTGCCAGCAGCTTGGACCAGAATAATCAGCCCCAGCATTTT. Translating it yields CASSLDQNNQPQHF. Filled out from reference TRBV5-5 and TRBJ1-5, the complete variable domain reads DAGVTQSPTHLIKTRGQQVTLRCSPISGHKSVSWYQQVLGQGPQFIFQYYEKEERGRGNFPDRFSARQFPNYSSELNVNALLLGDSALYLCASSLDQNNQPQHFGDGTRLSIL.

This chain connects TRBV18 to TRBJ1-2; the D gene is possibly TRBD1 (6 bases). The CDR3 runs 14 residues. CDR1 and CDR2 from the germline V gene are KGHSH and LQKENI. Trimming pared 3 bases from V and 4 bases from J, leaving 12 bases between. CDR3 protein: CASSPESRGYGYTF. In DNA, the CDR3 is TGTGCCAGCTCACCCGAGTCCAGGGGCTATGGCTACACCTTC.

The rearrangement links TRBV7-9 to TRBJ1-3, with 10 nucleotides matching TRBD1. The V and J ends lost 7 bases and 4 bases, in that order; junction bases with no gene match: 10. The germline V gene has CDR1 SEHNR and CDR2 FQNEAQ (reference sequence). There are 16 residues in the CDR3. The CDR3 sequence: CASTSPDRGHGNTIYF. The CDR3 region has the DNA TGTGCCAGCACTTCTCCAGACAGGGGGCACGGAAACACCATATATTTT.

J is TRBJ1-2 and V is TRBV30, with 7 bases fitting TRBD1. This CDR3 spans 13 amino acids. Germline V CDR1 and CDR2: GTSNPN, SVGIG (reference sequence). V gave up 5 bases and J gave up 1 base; unmatched junction bases: 4. Here the CDR3 reads CAWGDSFNYGYTF. CDR3 bases: TGTGCCTGGGGGGACAGTTTTAACTATGGCTACACCTTC.

This clone was detected only a few times. The gene calls are TRBV27 and TRBJ2-7; D not certain. The V end was cut by 0 bases, the J end by 4 bases, with 7 bases between. Germline lookup yields CDR1 MNHEY and CDR2 SMNVEV (reference sequence). This CDR3 has 13 amino acids. CDR3 amino acids: CASSLSTEYEQYF. CDR3 sequence (DNA): TGTGCCAGCAGTTTATCCACAGAATACGAGCAGTACTTC.

The chain combines TRBV28 with TRBJ2-3, with D possibly matching TRBD1 (6 bases). The CDR3 has 14 residues. The V and J ends lost 3 bases and 4 bases respectively, with 11 bases between them. Germline V lookup: CDR1 MDHEN, CDR2 SYDVKM. CDR3 DNA sequence: TGTGCCAGCAGTTTCGGGACATCGGCAGATACGCAGTATTTT. Its translation: CASSFGTSADTQYF.

The chain uses TRBV5-8 and TRBJ1-5; TRBD1 agrees at 7 bases. CDR1 is SGHTS and CDR2 is YDEGEE in the germline V gene. The CDR3 is 14 amino acids. V dropped 1 base and J dropped 7; count of bases not matched to a gene: 5. The CDR3 DNA is TGTGCCAGCAGCTTGCTAGGGGGCGGCCAGCCCCAGCATTTT. Translation: CASSLLGGGQPQHF.

This chain connects TRBV5-1 to TRBJ2-3; 8 bases map to TRBD1. The CDR3 has 16 amino acids. After removal of 6 bases from V and 2 bases from J, the junction contained 11 bases not matched to a gene. CDR1 and CDR2 (germline): SGHRS, YFSETQ. The chain's CDR3 is CASMYGTGLYTDTQYF. Written as DNA, the CDR3 is TGCGCCAGCATGTACGGGACAGGTCTCTACACAGATACGCAGTATTTT. Drawing the rest from reference TRBV5-1 and TRBJ2-3, the complete variable domain is KAGVTQTPRYLIKTRGQQVTLSCSPISGHRSVSWYQQTPGQGLQFLFEYFSETQRNKGNFPGRFSGRQFSNSRSEMNVSTLELGDSALYLCASMYGTGLYTDTQYFGPGTRLTVL.

For this clone: The identical CDR3 is also encoded by other nucleotide sequences in the sample. The V and J genes are TRBV7-9 and TRBJ1-1, with D maybe TRBD1 (5 bases). V dropped 5 bases and J dropped 1 base, with 8 bases sitting between them. Germline CDR1 SEHNR, CDR2 FQNEAQ (reference sequence). There are 13 residues in the CDR3. The CDR3 reads CASSRQGNTEAFF. The CDR3 coding sequence is TGTGCCAGCAGCCGGCAGGGGAACACTGAAGCTTTCTTT.

The rearrangement uses TRBV25-1 and TRBJ2-7; tentative D call: TRBD1 (6 bases). Germline V gene data show CDR1 as MGHDK and CDR2 as SYGVNS. Trimming cost V 1 base and J 2 bases, with 12 bases left between them. This CDR3 comprises 15 residues. Here the CDR3 DNA reads TGTGCCAGCAGTGAATCCGCACAGGGTACCTACGAGCAGTACTTC. The encoded protein is CASSESAQGTYEQYF.

The rearrangement links TRBV10-2 to TRBJ2-7; tentatively, D is TRBD1 or TRBD2 (5 bases each). CDR3 length: 13 amino acids. The germline V gene has CDR1 WSHSY and CDR2 SAAADI. Trimming removed 3 bases at V and 1 base at J, with 7 bases between. CDR3 protein: CASSDGGSYEQYF. In DNA, the CDR3 is TGCGCCAGCAGTGATGGGGGTTCCTACGAGCAGTACTTC.

The genes are TRBV11-2 and TRBJ1-2; TRBD1 agrees at 7 bases. From germline, CDR1 is SGHAT and CDR2 FQNNGV. The CDR3 spans 16 residues. Germline trimming cut 7 bases from V and 4 bases from J; bases unmatched to any gene: 15. DNA of the CDR3: TGTGCCAGCACCACCCTAGGAGGGGGCTCAGTCTATGGCTACACCTTC. It translates to CASTTLGGGSVYGYTF. The variable domain in full, with the rest retrieved from reference TRBV11-2 and TRBJ1-2, is EAGVAQSPRYKIIEKRQSVAFWCNPISGHATLYWYQQILGQGPKLLIQFQNNGVVDDSQLPKDRFSAERLKGVDSTLKIQPAKLEDSAVYLCASTTLGGGSVYGYTFGSGTRLTVV.

On this clone: This could be a read error, since a much larger clone is one nucleotide away. The rearrangement links TRBV6-1 to TRBJ1-2; D gene unclear. This CDR3 spans 11 amino acids. V was trimmed by 8 bases and J by 2 bases, leaving 6 bases between them. Germline CDR1 and CDR2: MNHNS and SASEGT. For the CDR3, the DNA is TGTGCCAGCGGACGGAACTATGGCTACACCTTC. Protein product: CASGRNYGYTF.

The gene calls are TRBV5-4 and TRBJ2-5; TRBD1 matches at 8 bases. After removal of 0 bases from V and 5 bases from J, the junction contained 6 bases not matched to a gene. The length of the CDR3 is 15 residues. Per the germline V gene, CDR1 is SGHNT and CDR2 is YYREEE (reference sequence). DNA of the CDR3: TGTGCCAGCAGCTTGGTCGGACAGGGTAGGGAGACCCAGTACTTC. Its translation is CASSLVGQGRETQYF.

The rearrangement links TRBV5-4 to TRBJ1-4; 10 bases are shared with TRBD1. Germline CDR1 SGHNT, CDR2 YYREEE (reference sequence). There are 15 residues in the CDR3. Trimming cost V 4 bases and J 6 bases; bases outside gene matches: 6. The CDR3 reads CASSRSGTGDEKLFF. In nucleotides, the CDR3 is TGTGCCAGCAGCCGCTCCGGGACAGGGGATGAAAAACTGTTTTTT.

To note about this clone: The sample has other DNA sequences that encode this CDR3 too. V is TRBV28 and J is TRBJ2-7; D gene uncertain. The CDR3 has 12 residues. The V end lost 4 bases, the J end lost 0 bases, and 4 bases lay between the germline ends. In germline, CDR1 is MDHEN, CDR2 SYDVKM. CDR3 sequence reads: CASSSSSYEQYF. The CDR3 coding sequence is TGTGCCAGCAGTTCCTCCTCCTACGAGCAGTACTTC.

The chain carries TRBV5-1 and TRBJ2-3; TRBD2 matches at 9 bases. The CDR3 runs 16 residues. Germline trimming cut 4 bases from V and 5 bases from J; bases unmatched to any gene: 11. CDR1 is SGHRS and CDR2 is YFSETQ in the germline V gene. CDR3 residues: CASSPGLSGSGDTQYF. DNA of the CDR3: TGCGCCAGCAGCCCCGGTCTTAGCGGGAGTGGAGATACGCAGTATTTT.

This sequence joins TRBV11-2 and TRBJ2-7; TRBD1 is a possible D gene (6 bases). Germline V CDR1 and CDR2: SGHAT, FQNNGV. CDR3 size: 13 residues. Trimming pared 5 bases from V and 7 bases from J, leaving 15 bases between. The CDR3 protein is CASSGRVQGEQYF. The CDR3 DNA sequence: TGTGCCAGCAGCGGCAGGGTACAGGGAGAGCAGTACTTC.

In regard to this clone: In the same sample, other DNA sequences code for this CDR3. The chain has TRBV28 and TRBJ2-7; 10 nucleotides match TRBD2. V was pared by 2 bases and J by 3 bases, with 4 bases of the junction left unmatched. The germline V gene has CDR1 MDHEN and CDR2 SYDVKM. CDR3 length: 15 residues. CDR3 protein: CASSLRTSGIYEQYF. The CDR3, as DNA: TGTGCCAGCAGTTTACGGACTAGCGGTATCTACGAGCAGTACTTC.

The chain combines TRBV4-1 with TRBJ2-7; D possibly corresponds to TRBD2 (6 bases). Germline V CDR1 and CDR2: MGHRA, YSYEKL. The germline V and J ends were trimmed by 4 bases and 2 bases, with 18 bases remaining between them. The CDR3 is 16 amino acids. The DNA for the CDR3 is TGCGCCAGCAGCCCCAGAGGTAGCGGTATTACCTACGAGCAGTACTTC. It encodes CASSPRGSGITYEQYF.

This clone was seen only a few times. The rearrangement joins TRBV28 to TRBJ1-1; no definite D call. The CDR3 totals 15 residues. Trimming took 4 bases from V and 5 from J, leaving 17 bases between them. The germline V gene has CDR1 MDHEN and CDR2 SYDVKM. In DNA form, the CDR3 reads TGTGCCAGCAGTTCACCCGTGGAGGGAAGGACTGAAGCTTTCTTT. Protein product: CASSSPVEGRTEAFF.

This clone has a single count. This CDR3 is CASSFRDPTDTQYF. CDR3 nucleotides: TGTGCCAGCAGTTTCCGGGACCCCACAGATACGCAGTATTTT. The chain recombines TRBV6-6 with TRBJ2-3; D is possibly TRBD1 or TRBD2 (5 bases each). CDR3 length equals 14 residues. CDR1 MNHNY and CDR2 SVGAGI come from the germline V gene (reference sequence). V dropped 4 bases and J dropped 2 bases, with 10 bases sitting between them.